The present T cell receptor (beta chain) was sequenced within a study of CD8 T cells in ankylosing spondylitis. Points on this clonotype: Its antigen is still unknown.

It was by quantitative 5'-RACE with molecular barcodes that TCR beta libraries were made. TCRdb analysed the 5' RACE reads with MiXCR anew, one entry per CDR3 protein. The data contain 30,000 to 40,000 distinct CDR3 sequences, 3% of them singletons. V lost 3 bases and J lost 2, with 20 bases in between. Germline CDR1 reads SGDLS; CDR2 reads YYNGEE. The CDR3 is 17 amino acids. General study points: Ankylosing spondylitis blood appeared to carry a characteristic TCR beta motif of several highly homologous variants. Relatively scarce in peripheral blood, disease-linked clones were CD8+. Disease-associated clones were reportedly significantly overrepresented in matched ankylosing spondylitis synovial fluid.

The source material was blood, either unsorted or a sorted T cell fraction (not recorded which). The chain combines TRBV9 with TRBJ2-5, with a tentative D call TRBD1 (6 bases). The receptor was derived from a male donor with ankylosing spondylitis or in good health (not recorded which). The DNA for the CDR3 is TGTGCCAGCAGCGCCGAGGGGGTGATTCCACCACAAGAGACCCAGTACTTC. Protein product: CASSAEGVIPPQETQYF.